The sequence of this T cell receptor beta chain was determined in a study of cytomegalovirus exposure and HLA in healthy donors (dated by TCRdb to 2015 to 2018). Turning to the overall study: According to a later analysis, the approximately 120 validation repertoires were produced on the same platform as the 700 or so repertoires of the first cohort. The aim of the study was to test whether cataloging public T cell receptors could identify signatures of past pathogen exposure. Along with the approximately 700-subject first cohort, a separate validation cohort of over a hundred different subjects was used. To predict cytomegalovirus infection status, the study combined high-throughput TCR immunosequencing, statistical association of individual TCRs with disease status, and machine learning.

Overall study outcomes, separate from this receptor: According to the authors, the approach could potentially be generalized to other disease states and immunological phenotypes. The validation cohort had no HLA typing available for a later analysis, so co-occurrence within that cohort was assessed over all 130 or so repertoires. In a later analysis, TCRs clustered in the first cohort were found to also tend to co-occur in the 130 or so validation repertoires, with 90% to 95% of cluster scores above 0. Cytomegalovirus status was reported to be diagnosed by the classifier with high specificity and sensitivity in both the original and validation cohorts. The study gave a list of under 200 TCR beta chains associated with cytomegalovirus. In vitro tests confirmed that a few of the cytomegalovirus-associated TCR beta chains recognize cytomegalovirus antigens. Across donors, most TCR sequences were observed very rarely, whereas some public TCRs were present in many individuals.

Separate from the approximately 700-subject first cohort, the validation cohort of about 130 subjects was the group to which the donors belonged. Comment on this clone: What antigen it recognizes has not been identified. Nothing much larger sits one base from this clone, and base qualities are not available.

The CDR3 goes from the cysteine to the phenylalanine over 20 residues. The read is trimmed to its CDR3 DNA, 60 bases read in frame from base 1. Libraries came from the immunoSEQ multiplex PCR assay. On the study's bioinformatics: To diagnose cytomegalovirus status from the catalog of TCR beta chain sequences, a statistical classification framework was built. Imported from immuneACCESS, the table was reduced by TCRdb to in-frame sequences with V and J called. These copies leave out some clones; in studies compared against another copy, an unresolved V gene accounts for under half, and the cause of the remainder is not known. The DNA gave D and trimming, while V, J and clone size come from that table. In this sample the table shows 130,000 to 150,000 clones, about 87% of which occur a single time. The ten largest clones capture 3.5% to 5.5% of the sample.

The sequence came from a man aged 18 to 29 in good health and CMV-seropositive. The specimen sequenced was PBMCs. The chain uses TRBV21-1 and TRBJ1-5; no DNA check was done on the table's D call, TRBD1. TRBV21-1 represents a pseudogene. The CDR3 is CASSHPPQGPIKTHNQPQHF. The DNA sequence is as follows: TGTGCCAGCAGCCATCCCCCACAGGGACCGATTAAAACGCACAATCAGCCCCAGCATTTT.